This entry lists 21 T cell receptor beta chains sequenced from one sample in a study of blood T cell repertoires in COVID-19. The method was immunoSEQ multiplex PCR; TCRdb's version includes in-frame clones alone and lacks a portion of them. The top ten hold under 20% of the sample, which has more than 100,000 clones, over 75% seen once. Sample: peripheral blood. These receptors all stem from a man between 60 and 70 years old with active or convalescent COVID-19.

CDR3 sequence (DNA): TGTGCCAGCAGCACCGGGGGTCAGCCCCAGCATTTT. Protein: CASSTGGQPQHF. The chain combines TRBV3-1 (or the pseudogene TRBV3-2) with TRBJ1-5, with D possibly matching TRBD1 (5 bases). The V and J ends lost 5 bases and 6 bases respectively, with 8 bases between them. The CDR3 runs to 12 residues. Looked up from germline, CDR1 is LGHDT and CDR2 is YNNKEL (reference sequence).

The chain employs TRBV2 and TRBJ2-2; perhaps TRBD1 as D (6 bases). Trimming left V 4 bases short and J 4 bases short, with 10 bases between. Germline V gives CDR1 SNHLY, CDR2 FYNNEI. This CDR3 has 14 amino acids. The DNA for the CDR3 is TGTGCCAGCAGTGGCGACAGGCTCACCGGGGAGCTGTTTTTT. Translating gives CASSGDRLTGELFF.

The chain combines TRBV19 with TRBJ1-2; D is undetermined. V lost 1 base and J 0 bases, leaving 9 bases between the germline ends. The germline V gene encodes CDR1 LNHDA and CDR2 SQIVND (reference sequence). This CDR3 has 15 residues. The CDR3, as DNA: TGTGCCAGTAGTATAGGGGCCGCCCCTAACTATGGCTACACCTTC. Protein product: CASSIGAAPNYGYTF.

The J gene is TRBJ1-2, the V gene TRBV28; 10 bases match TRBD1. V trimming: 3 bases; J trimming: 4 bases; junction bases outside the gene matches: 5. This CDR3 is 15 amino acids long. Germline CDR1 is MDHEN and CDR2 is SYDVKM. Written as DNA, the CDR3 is TGTGCCAGCAGTTTCGGACAGGGGGGGACCTATGGCTACACCTTC. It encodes CASSFGQGGTYGYTF.

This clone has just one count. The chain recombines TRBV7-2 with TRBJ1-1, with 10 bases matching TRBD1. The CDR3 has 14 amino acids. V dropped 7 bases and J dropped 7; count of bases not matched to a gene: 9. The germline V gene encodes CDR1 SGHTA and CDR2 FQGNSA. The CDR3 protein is CASTPRQGANEAFF. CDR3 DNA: TGTGCCAGCACCCCTCGACAGGGGGCAAATGAAGCTTTCTTT.

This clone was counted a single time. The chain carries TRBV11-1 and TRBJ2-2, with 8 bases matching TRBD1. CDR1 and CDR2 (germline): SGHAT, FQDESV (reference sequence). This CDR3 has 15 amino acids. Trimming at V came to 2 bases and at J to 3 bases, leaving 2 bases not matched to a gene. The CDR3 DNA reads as TGTGCCAGCAGCTTACAGGGGGCGGACACCGGGGAGCTGTTTTTT. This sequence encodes CASSLQGADTGELFF.

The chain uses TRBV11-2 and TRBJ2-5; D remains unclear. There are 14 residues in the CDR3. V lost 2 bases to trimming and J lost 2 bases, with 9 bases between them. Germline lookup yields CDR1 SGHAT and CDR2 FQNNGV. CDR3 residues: CASSLTVTQETQYF. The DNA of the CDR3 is TGTGCCAGCAGCTTAACGGTCACTCAAGAGACCCAGTACTTC.

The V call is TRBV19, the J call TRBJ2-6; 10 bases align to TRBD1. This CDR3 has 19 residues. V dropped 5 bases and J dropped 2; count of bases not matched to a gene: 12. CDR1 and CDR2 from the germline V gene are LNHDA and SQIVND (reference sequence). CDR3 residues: CASSLDRDRGKAGANVLTF. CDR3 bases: TGTGCCAGTAGTCTTGACCGGGACAGGGGAAAAGCTGGGGCCAACGTCCTGACTTTC. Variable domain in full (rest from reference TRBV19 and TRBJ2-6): DGGITQSPKYLFRKEGQNVTLSCEQNLNHDAMYWYRQDPGQGLRLIYYSQIVNDFQKGDIAEGYSVSREKKESFPLTVTSAQKNPTAFYLCASSLDRDRGKAGANVLTFGAGSRLTVL.

The CDR3 DNA sequence: TGTGCCAGCAGCCCCACCCCCCTATACGAGCAGTACTTC. Its translation is CASSPTPLYEQYF. The V gene is TRBV12-3 or TRBV12-4, the J gene TRBJ2-7; D is ambiguous. With 6 bases removed from V and 4 bases from J, the gap between germline ends came to 13 bases. The length of the CDR3 is 13 residues.

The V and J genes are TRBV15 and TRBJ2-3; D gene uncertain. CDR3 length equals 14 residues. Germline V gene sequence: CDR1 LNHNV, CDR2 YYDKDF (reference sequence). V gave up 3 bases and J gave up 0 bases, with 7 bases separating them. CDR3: CATSSGSSTDTQYF. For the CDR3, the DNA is TGTGCCACCAGCAGCGGTAGTAGCACAGATACGCAGTATTTT.

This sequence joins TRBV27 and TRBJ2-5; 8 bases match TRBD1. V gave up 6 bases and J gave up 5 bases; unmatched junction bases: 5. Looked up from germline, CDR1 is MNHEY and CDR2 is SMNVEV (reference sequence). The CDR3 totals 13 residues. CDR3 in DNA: TGTGCCAGCAGCCTGACAGGGGCGGAGACCCAGTACTTC. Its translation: CASSLTGAETQYF.

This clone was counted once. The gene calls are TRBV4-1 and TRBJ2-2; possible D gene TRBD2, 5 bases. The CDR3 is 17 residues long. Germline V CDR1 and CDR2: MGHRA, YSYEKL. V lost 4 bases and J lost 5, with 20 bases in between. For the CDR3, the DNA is TGCGCCAGCAGCCCTCTAGTACGTCGGGAAAAAACCGGGGAGCTGTTTTTT. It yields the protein CASSPLVRREKTGELFF.

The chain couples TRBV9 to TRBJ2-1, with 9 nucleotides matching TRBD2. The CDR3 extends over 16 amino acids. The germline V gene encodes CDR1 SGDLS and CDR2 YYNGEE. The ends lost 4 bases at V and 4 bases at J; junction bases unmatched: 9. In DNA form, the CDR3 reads TGTGCCAGCAGCATTAGCGGGAGTCAGGGTTACAATGAGCAGTTCTTC. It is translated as CASSISGSQGYNEQFF.

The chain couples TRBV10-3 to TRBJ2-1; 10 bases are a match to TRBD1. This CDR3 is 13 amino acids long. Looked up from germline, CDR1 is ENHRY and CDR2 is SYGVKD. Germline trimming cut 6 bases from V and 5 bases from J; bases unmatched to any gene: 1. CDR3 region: CAIRDRGDNEQFF. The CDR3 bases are TGTGCCATCAGGGACAGGGGGGACAATGAGCAGTTCTTC.

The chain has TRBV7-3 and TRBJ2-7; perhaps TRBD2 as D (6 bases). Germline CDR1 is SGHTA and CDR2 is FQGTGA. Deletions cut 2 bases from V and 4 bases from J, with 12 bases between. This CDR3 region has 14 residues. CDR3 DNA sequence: TGTGCCAGCAGCTTACGCAGCGGGCCATACGAGCAGTACTTC. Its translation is CASSLRSGPYEQYF. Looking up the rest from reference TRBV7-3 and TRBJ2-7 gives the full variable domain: GAGVSQTPSNKVTEKGKYVELRCDPISGHTALYWYRQSLGQGPEFLIYFQGTGAADDSGLPNDRFFAVRPEGSVSTLKIQRTERGDSAVYLCASSLRSGPYEQYFGPGTRLTVT.

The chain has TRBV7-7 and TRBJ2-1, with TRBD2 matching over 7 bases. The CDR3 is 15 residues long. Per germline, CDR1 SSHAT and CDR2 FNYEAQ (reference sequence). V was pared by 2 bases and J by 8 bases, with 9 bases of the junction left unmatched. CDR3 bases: TGTGCCAGCAGCTTACGGGCGGGAGCAGTGGATGAGCAGTTCTTC. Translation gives CASSLRAGAVDEQFF.

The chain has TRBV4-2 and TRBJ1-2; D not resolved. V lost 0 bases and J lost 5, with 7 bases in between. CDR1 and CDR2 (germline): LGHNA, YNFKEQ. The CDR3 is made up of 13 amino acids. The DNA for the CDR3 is TGTGCCAGCAGCCAAGATGGGCATTATGGCTACACCTTC. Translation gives CASSQDGHYGYTF.

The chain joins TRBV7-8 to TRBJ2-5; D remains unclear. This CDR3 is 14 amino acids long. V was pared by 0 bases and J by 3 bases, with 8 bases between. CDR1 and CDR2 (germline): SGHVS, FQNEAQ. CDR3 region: CASSLAAEEETQYF. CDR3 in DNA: TGTGCCAGCAGCTTAGCGGCAGAAGAAGAGACCCAGTACTTC.

CDR3 region: CATSDLQREVTYNEQFF. CDR3 DNA: TGTGCCACCAGTGATTTACAGCGGGAGGTCACCTACAATGAGCAGTTCTTC. This chain uses TRBV24-1 with TRBJ2-1; 9 bases are shared with TRBD2. J lost 2 bases, V lost 1 base, and 5 bases had no gene match. The CDR3 contains 17 residues. Germline V gene data show CDR1 as KGHDR and CDR2 as SFDVKD.

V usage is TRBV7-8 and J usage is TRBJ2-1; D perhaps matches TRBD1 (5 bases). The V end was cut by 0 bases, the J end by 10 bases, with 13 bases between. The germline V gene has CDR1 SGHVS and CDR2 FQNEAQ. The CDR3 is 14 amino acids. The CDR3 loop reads CASSLALPGWEQFF. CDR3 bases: TGTGCCAGCAGCTTAGCGCTTCCAGGGTGGGAGCAGTTCTTC.

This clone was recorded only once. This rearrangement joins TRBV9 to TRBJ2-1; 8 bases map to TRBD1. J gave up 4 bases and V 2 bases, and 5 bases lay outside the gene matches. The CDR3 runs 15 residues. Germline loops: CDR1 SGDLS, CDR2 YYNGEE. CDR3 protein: CASSVRQGSYNEQFF. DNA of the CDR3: TGTGCCAGCAGCGTTAGACAGGGGTCATACAATGAGCAGTTCTTC.